These 6 T cell receptor beta chains were all obtained from the same sample, sequenced in a study of beta chain features in type 1 diabetes (dated by TCRdb to between 2018 and 2020). Their cognate antigens are unknown. Overall study outcomes, separate from this receptor: A moderate but significant shortening of TCRB CDR3 length was observed in type 1 diabetes patients in all four CD4+ subsets.

Libraries were prepared through the immunoSEQ multiplex PCR assay. The entire amount of isolated RNA was reverse transcribed using the High Capacity cDNA Reverse Transcription Kit, so the sequenced TCRB transcripts were expressed ones. TCRdb provides this immuneACCESS table in a form limited to in-frame rearrangements. Some clones are lacking; in checked studies, under half of them reflect an unresolved V gene, and why the rest are absent is not known. Across this sample there are roughly 340,000 clones, with approximately 13% seen only once. Approximately 0.016% of the sample goes to the ten largest clones. Source material: naive CD4+ T cells from blood. The cell subset or site label, read with the paper, signifies: true naive CD4+ T cells. The receptors were gathered from a woman aged 18-30 years with type 1 diabetes.

There are a few counts of this clone. The V call is TRBV2, the J call TRBJ1-1, with D perhaps TRBD1 (6 bases). The V end was cut by 6 bases, the J end by 0 bases, with 14 bases between. The germline gives CDR1 SNHLY, CDR2 FYNNEI. This CDR3 is 15 amino acids long. The CDR3 DNA reads TGTGCCAGCAGGGCTAGGACAGCGATGAACACTGAAGCTTTCTTT. The encoded protein is CASRARTAMNTEAFF.

This clone has more than one count but fewer than ten. The chain couples TRBV5-1 to TRBJ2-3; 7 positions match TRBD1. The junction had 10 bases not matched to a gene; V was cut back by 2 bases and J by 7 bases. The CDR3 spans 15 residues. Germline-derived CDR1 and CDR2 are SGHRS and YFSETQ. The CDR3 here is CASSFTTGELNTQYF. CDR3 nucleotides: TGCGCCAGCAGCTTTACCACAGGGGAACTAAATACGCAGTATTTT.

This clone was detected only a few times. The CDR3 nucleotides read TGTGCCAGCAGCGCACAGGGTCTAGAAAACATTCAGTACTTC. Translation: CASSAQGLENIQYF. The chain is built from TRBV9 and TRBJ2-4; weak D call: TRBD1 (6 bases). V dropped 3 bases and J dropped 5 bases, with 12 bases sitting between them. The CDR3 is 14 amino acids. Looked up from germline, CDR1 is SGDLS and CDR2 is YYNGEE.

The genes are TRBV18 and TRBJ2-7; D possibly corresponds to TRBD1 (6 bases). The CDR3 covers 13 residues. V was clipped by 3 bases and J by 5 bases, with 11 bases between them. In germline, CDR1 is KGHSH, CDR2 LQKENI. The CDR3 DNA reads as TGTGCCAGCTCACCTCGGGCAGGGGACGAGCAGTACTTC. Residues: CASSPRAGDEQYF.

The V and J genes are TRBV2 and TRBJ1-2, with D possibly TRBD1 on 5 matching bases. Germline assignment: CDR1 SNHLY and CDR2 FYNNEI. The CDR3 runs 14 residues. Trimming took 2 bases from V and 1 from J, leaving 8 bases between them. CDR3 sequence: CASSEQGHNYGYTF. The CDR3 DNA reads TGTGCCAGCAGTGAACAGGGCCATAACTATGGCTACACCTTC.

The chain employs TRBV5-1 and TRBJ2-5, with D possibly matching TRBD1 (7 bases). Between the trimmed V and J ends, which lost 7 bases and 1 base, there was a span of 14 bases. Germline V gene data show CDR1 as SGHRS and CDR2 as YFSETQ. The CDR3 extends over 14 amino acids. The CDR3: CASSAGQTQETQYF. The CDR3 DNA sequence: TGCGCCAGCTCCGCGGGACAGACCCAAGAGACCCAGTACTTC.